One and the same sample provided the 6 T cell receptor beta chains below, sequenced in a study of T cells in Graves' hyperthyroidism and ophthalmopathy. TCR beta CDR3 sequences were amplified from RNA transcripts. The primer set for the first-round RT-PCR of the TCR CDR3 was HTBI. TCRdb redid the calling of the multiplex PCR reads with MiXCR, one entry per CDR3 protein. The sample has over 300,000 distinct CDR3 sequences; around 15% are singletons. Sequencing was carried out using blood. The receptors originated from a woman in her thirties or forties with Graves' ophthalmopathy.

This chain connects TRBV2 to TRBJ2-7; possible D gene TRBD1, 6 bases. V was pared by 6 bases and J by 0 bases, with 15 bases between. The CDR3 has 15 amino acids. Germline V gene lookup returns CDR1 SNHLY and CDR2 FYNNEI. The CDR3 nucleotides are TGTGCCAGCAGGCCCTCCGCACAGGGCTCCTACGAGCAGTACTTC. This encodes CASRPSAQGSYEQYF.

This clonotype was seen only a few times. The CDR3 nucleotides read TGTGCCACCAGTGACGCAGGGGGATCGGCCAAAAACATTCAGTACTTC. Protein product: CATSDAGGSAKNIQYF. The chain combines TRBV24-1 with TRBJ2-4, with 7 bases lining up with TRBD1. There are 16 residues in the CDR3. In germline, CDR1 is KGHDR, CDR2 SFDVKD. V lost 4 bases to trimming and J lost 1 base; unmatched junction nucleotides: 6.

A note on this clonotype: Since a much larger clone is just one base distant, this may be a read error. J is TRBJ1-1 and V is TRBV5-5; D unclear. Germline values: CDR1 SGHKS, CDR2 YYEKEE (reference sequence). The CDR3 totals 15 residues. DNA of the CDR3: TGTGTCAGCAGCTTGAACTCCGGTAAGAACACTGAAGCTTTCTTT. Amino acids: CVSSLNSGKNTEAFF.

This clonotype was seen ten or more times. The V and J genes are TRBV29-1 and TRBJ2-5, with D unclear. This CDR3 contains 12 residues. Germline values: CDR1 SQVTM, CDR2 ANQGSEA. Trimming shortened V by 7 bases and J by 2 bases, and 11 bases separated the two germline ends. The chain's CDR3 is CSAHPNQETQYF. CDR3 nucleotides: TGCAGCGCTCACCCGAATCAAGAGACCCAGTACTTC.

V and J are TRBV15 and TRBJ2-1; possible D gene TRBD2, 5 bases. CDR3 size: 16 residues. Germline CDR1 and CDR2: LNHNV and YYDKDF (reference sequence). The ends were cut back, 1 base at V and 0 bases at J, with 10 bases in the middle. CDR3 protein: CATSRARESSYNEQFF. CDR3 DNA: TGTGCCACCAGCAGAGCCCGGGAAAGCTCCTACAATGAGCAGTTCTTC.

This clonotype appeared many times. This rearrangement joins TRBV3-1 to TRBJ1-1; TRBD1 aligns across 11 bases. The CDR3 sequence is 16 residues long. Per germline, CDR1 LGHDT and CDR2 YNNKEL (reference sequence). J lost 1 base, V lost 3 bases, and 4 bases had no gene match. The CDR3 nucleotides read TGTGCCAGCAGCCAGAGGACAGGGGGCCGGAACACTGAAGCTTTCTTT. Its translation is CASSQRTGGRNTEAFF.